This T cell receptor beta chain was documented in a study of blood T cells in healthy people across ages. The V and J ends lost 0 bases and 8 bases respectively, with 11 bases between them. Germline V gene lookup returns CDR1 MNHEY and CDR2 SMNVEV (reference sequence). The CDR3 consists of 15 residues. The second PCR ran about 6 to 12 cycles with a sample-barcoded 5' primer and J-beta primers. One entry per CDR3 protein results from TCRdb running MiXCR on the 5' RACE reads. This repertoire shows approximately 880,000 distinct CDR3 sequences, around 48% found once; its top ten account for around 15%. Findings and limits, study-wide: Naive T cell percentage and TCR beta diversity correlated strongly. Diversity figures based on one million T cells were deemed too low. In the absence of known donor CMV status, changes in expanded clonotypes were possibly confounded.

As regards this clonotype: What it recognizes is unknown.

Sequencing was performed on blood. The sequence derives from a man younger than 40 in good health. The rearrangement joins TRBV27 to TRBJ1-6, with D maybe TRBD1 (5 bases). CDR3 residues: CASSLSGTFYSPLHF. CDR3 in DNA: TGTGCCAGCAGTTTATCGGGGACCTTCTATTCACCCCTCCACTTT.